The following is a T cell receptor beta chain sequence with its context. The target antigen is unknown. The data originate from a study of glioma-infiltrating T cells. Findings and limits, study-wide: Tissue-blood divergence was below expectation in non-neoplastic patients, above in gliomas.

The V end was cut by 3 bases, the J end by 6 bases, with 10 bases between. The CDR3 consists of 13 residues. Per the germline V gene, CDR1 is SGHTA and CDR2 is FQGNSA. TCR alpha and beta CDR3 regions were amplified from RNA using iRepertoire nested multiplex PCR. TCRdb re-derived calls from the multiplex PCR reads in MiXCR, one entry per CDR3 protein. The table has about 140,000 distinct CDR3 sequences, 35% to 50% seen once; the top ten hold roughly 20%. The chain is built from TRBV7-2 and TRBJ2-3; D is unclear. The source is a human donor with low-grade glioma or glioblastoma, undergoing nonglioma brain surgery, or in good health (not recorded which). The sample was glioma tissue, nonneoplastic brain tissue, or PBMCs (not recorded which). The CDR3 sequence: CASSLGYGDTQYF. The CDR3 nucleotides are TGTGCCAGCAGCTTGGGGTATGGGGATACGCAGTATTTT.